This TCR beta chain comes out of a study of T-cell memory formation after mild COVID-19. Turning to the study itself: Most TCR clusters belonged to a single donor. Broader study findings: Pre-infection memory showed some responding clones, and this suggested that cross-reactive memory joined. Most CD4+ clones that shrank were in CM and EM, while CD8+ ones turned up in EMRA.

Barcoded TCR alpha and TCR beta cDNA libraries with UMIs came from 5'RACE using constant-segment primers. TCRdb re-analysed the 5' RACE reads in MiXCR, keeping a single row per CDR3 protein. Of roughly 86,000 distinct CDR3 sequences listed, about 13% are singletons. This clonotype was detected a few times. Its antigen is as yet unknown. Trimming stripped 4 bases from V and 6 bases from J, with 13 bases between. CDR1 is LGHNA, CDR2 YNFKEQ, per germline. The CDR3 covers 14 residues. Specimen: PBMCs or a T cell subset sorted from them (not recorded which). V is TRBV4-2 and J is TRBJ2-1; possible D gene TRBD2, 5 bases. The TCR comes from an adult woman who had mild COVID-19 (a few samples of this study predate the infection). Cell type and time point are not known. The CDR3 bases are TGTGCCAGCAGCCTAGAGCCGGGAACCAATGAGCAGTTCTTC. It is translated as CASSLEPGTNEQFF.